This T cell receptor beta chain was observed in a study of T cell clonality in common variable immunodeficiency. TCRdb's copy holds only in-frame clones and misses some; the assay was immunoSEQ multiplex PCR. Observed in the sample are 25,000 to 35,000 clones, none of them singletons. Concerning this clone itself: Its antigen is as yet unknown. Read coverage stops 3 residues before the CDR3 terminus; the germline J gene supplies the remainder.

Study-wide findings and caveats: T cell subpopulation sequencing would be needed to explain CVID clonality.

This CDR3 has 13 amino acids. V lost 1 base to trimming and J lost 3 bases, with 10 bases between them. Germline V gene data show CDR1 as DFQATT and CDR2 as SNEGSKA (reference sequence). The V call is TRBV20-1, the J call TRBJ2-7, with D tentatively TRBD1 (6 bases). The source material was peripheral blood mononuclear cells. The TCR originated in a person aged 18 to 75 in good health. The CDR3 here is CSARAEGDYEQYF. The sequenced CDR3 bases are TGCAGTGCTAGAGCAGAGGGGGACTACGAG.